One and the same sample provided the 22 T cell receptor beta chains below, sequenced in a study of blood T cell repertoires in COVID-19. Sequencing was performed with immunoSEQ multiplex PCR; in TCRdb, only in-frame clones are kept and a portion is missing. This sample yields under 300,000 clones, of which around 86% are seen a single time; around 2% belongs to the top ten. The sample taken for sequencing was peripheral blood. The receptors stem from a man aged 30 to 45 who had recovered from COVID-19.

V gene TRBV18 combines with J gene TRBJ2-7, with D tentatively TRBD1 (5 bases). V lost 4 bases and J 0 bases, leaving 13 bases between the germline ends. The germline V gene encodes CDR1 KGHSH and CDR2 LQKENI. The CDR3 length is 15 residues. Here the CDR3 reads CASSQVTGSSYEQYF. The CDR3 DNA is TGTGCCAGCTCACAGGTCACAGGATCCTCCTACGAGCAGTACTTC.

This clone was counted once. This chain uses TRBV6-2 or TRBV6-3 with TRBJ1-5; D is ambiguous. V lost 2 bases and J 4 bases, leaving 6 bases between the germline ends. Germline values: CDR1 MNHEY, CDR2 SVGEGT. This CDR3 is 13 amino acids long. CDR3 loop: CASSYLENQPQHF. The CDR3 region has the DNA TGTGCCAGCAGTTACCTGGAGAATCAGCCCCAGCATTTT.

Regarding this clone: The sample contains more than one DNA sequence encoding this CDR3. The chain has TRBV14 and TRBJ1-1; D is perhaps TRBD1 (6 bases). Trimming removed 0 bases from V and 4 bases from J, with 9 bases in between. This CDR3 is 14 amino acids long. The germline V gene encodes CDR1 SGHDN and CDR2 FVKESK. The CDR3 DNA reads as TGTGCCAGCAGCCAAGAAAGGGGGTCCACTGAAGCTTTCTTT. Translation gives CASSQERGSTEAFF.

The V call is TRBV5-4, the J call TRBJ2-3; TRBD2 matches at 8 bases. CDR1 is SGHNT, CDR2 YYREEE, per germline (reference sequence). With 5 bases clipped from V and 0 bases from J, the junction kept 8 bases outside the gene matches. CDR3 length equals 16 residues. The CDR3 loop reads CASRPQAGVSTDTQYF. Written as DNA, the CDR3 is TGTGCCAGCAGACCCCAAGCGGGGGTAAGCACAGATACGCAGTATTTT.

The chain joins TRBV11-2 to TRBJ1-5, with D hard to call. The V gene lost 3 bases and the J gene lost 1 base, with 4 bases spanning the gap. Germline V gene data show CDR1 as SGHAT and CDR2 as FQNNGV. This CDR3 is 13 amino acids long. The CDR3 protein is CASSFESNQPQHF. Written as DNA, the CDR3 is TGTGCCAGCAGCTTTGAGAGCAATCAGCCCCAGCATTTT.

J is TRBJ1-2 and V is TRBV7-2; D unresolved. The CDR3 sequence is 18 residues long. Germline V gene data show CDR1 as SGHTA and CDR2 as FQGNSA. V was clipped by 0 bases and J by 0 bases, with 17 bases between them. The CDR3 coding sequence is TGTGCCAGCAGCTTAGCGCCTCACGGAGGAGGAGCTAACTATGGCTACACCTTC. Its translation is CASSLAPHGGGANYGYTF.

The chain has TRBV19 and TRBJ2-3, with TRBD2 identical over 15 bases. CDR1 is LNHDA and CDR2 is SQIVND in the germline V gene (reference sequence). This CDR3 spans 16 amino acids. Unmatched junction bases numbered 4, after V lost 5 bases and J lost 4 bases. CDR3 nucleotide sequence: TGTGCCAGTAGTGAGGGACTAGCGGGGGGAGCAGATACGCAGTATTTT. It yields the protein CASSEGLAGGADTQYF.

The CDR3 DNA is TGTGCCAGCAGCTTCCGGGACAGGGAAAATCCAAGCTCCTACGAGCAGTACTTC. Amino acid sequence: CASSFRDRENPSSYEQYF. The rearrangement uses TRBV13 and TRBJ2-7, with 9 bases fitting TRBD1. The CDR3 sequence is 18 residues long. CDR1 and CDR2 (germline): PRHDT, FYEKMQ (reference sequence). Losses at the gene ends were 3 bases for V and 0 bases for J; bases not matched to a gene: 12.

This clone was seen once. The CDR3 here is CASSLGQKPNTGELFF. The CDR3 region has the DNA TGTGCCAGCAGCTTAGGACAGAAACCGAACACCGGGGAGCTGTTTTTT. The rearrangement uses TRBV11-2 and TRBJ2-2; D may be TRBD1 (5 bases). Between the trimmed V and J ends, which lost 1 base and 0 bases, there was a span of 9 bases. The CDR3 covers 16 residues. Germline CDR1 and CDR2: SGHAT and FQNNGV.

The V gene is TRBV3-1 (or the pseudogene TRBV3-2), the J gene TRBJ2-7, with 7 bases lining up with TRBD2. This CDR3 comprises 16 residues. With V trimmed by 0 bases and J by 3 bases, 8 bases remained unmatched. CDR1 and CDR2 from the germline V gene are LGHDT and YNNKEL (reference sequence). CDR3 loop: CASSQDLQRGNYEQYF. The CDR3 bases are TGTGCCAGCAGCCAAGATCTCCAGCGGGGTAACTACGAGCAGTACTTC.

The sample holds one count of this clone. This sequence joins TRBV7-8 and TRBJ1-2; D gene unclear. Per germline, CDR1 SGHVS and CDR2 FQNEAQ. This CDR3 has 13 residues. The V and J ends lost 5 bases and 8 bases respectively, with 15 bases between them. The CDR3 region is CASSTHVSAGYTF. CDR3 DNA: TGTGCCAGCAGCACCCACGTTAGTGCCGGCTACACCTTC.

The chain joins TRBV30 to TRBJ1-6, with D possibly matching TRBD1 (5 bases). Germline V lookup: CDR1 GTSNPN, CDR2 SVGIG (reference sequence). The CDR3 is made up of 15 amino acids. V was trimmed by 1 base and J by 5 bases, leaving 12 bases between them. The chain's CDR3 is CAWSGRGWDNSPLHF. DNA of the CDR3: TGTGCCTGGAGTGGTCGGGGGTGGGATAATTCACCCCTCCACTTT.

The chain has TRBV4-3 and TRBJ2-7, with D perhaps matching TRBD1 (5 bases). This CDR3 has 14 amino acids. Trimming pared 1 base from V and 0 bases from J, leaving 7 bases between. The germline gives CDR1 LGHNA, CDR2 YSLEER. CDR3 loop: CASSQGQNSYEQYF. CDR3 in DNA: TGCGCCAGCAGCCAAGGACAGAACTCCTACGAGCAGTACTTC.

This chain connects TRBV3-1 (or the pseudogene TRBV3-2) to TRBJ2-7; D is undetermined. Per germline, CDR1 LGHDT and CDR2 YNNKEL (reference sequence). CDR3 size: 13 residues. Trimming removed 1 base from V and 6 bases from J, with 10 bases in between. The chain's CDR3 is CASSQGALFEQYF. In nucleotides, the CDR3 is TGTGCCAGCAGCCAAGGGGCCCTTTTCGAGCAGTACTTC.

This clone was detected only once. The J gene is TRBJ2-7, the V gene TRBV6-1; the match to TRBD1 covers 9 bases. V shed 1 base, J shed 0 bases, and the junction held 13 bases outside the gene matches. CDR3 length equals 19 residues. Germline CDR1 is MNHNS and CDR2 is SASEGT. CDR3 in amino acids: CASSEGTGDWRAVSYEQYF. The CDR3 DNA is TGTGCCAGCAGTGAAGGGACAGGGGACTGGCGGGCCGTCTCCTACGAGCAGTACTTC.

The V call is TRBV12-5, the J call TRBJ1-2; D gene unclear. Trimming removed 5 bases at V and 1 base at J, with 8 bases between. The CDR3 has 13 amino acids. Germline CDR1 and CDR2: LGHNT and FRNRAP. DNA for the CDR3: TGTGCTAGTGGTGACTCAAGTAACTATGGCTACACCTTC. This translates into CASGDSSNYGYTF.

This chain joins TRBV10-1 and TRBJ2-7, with 7 bases matching TRBD1. Looked up from germline, CDR1 is WNHNN and CDR2 is SYGVQD (reference sequence). CDR3 length equals 16 residues. The V segment lost 5 bases and the J segment 0 bases; nucleotides outside the gene matches: 10. In DNA form, the CDR3 reads TGCGCCAGCAGTCCCCGTCAATCAGGGGGCTCCTACGAGCAGTACTTC. Protein: CASSPRQSGGSYEQYF.

J is TRBJ1-4 and V is TRBV3-1 (or the pseudogene TRBV3-2), with 12 bases that match TRBD1. Looked up from germline, CDR1 is LGHDT and CDR2 is YNNKEL (reference sequence). The CDR3 contains 14 residues. V was clipped by 4 bases and J by 8 bases; unmatched bases: 2. The CDR3: CASSPGTGGEKLFF. The CDR3 DNA sequence: TGTGCCAGCAGCCCCGGGACAGGGGGCGAAAAACTGTTTTTT.

The CDR3 bases are TGTGCCAGCACCACCACGGCCTACAATGAGCAGTTCTTC. Residues: CASTTTAYNEQFF. The chain employs TRBV2 and TRBJ2-1; no clear D gene. Looked up from germline, CDR1 is SNHLY and CDR2 is FYNNEI. Trimming shortened V by 7 bases and J by 2 bases, and 9 bases separated the two germline ends. The CDR3 contains 13 residues.

The gene calls are TRBV18 and TRBJ2-5; a possible D gene is TRBD2 (5 bases). The CDR3 consists of 12 residues. V was pared by 2 bases and J by 4 bases, with 5 bases between. The germline V gene encodes CDR1 KGHSH and CDR2 LQKENI. DNA for the CDR3: TGTGCCAGCTCACCAGGAGGAGAGACCCAGTACTTC. This sequence encodes CASSPGGETQYF. The full variable domain, rest sourced from reference TRBV18 and TRBJ2-5, is NAGVMQNPRHLVRRRGQEARLRCSPMKGHSHVYWYRQLPEEGLKFMVYLQKENIIDESGMPKERFSAEFPKEGPSILRIQQVVRGDSAAYFCASSPGGETQYFGPGTRLLVL.

Worth noting for this clone: In the same sample, other DNA sequences code for this CDR3. The CDR3 loop is CASSPGQNTGELFF. Here the CDR3 DNA reads TGTGCCAGCTCACCCGGACAGAACACCGGGGAGCTGTTTTTT. The chain recombines TRBV18 with TRBJ2-2; the D gene is possibly TRBD1 (5 bases). The CDR3 extends over 14 amino acids. Deletions cut 3 bases from V and 1 base from J, with 6 bases between. Per the germline V gene, CDR1 is KGHSH and CDR2 is LQKENI. Filled out from reference TRBV18 and TRBJ2-2, the complete variable domain reads NAGVMQNPRHLVRRRGQEARLRCSPMKGHSHVYWYRQLPEEGLKFMVYLQKENIIDESGMPKERFSAEFPKEGPSILRIQQVVRGDSAAYFCASSPGQNTGELFFGEGSRLTVL.

The chain has TRBV3-1 (or the pseudogene TRBV3-2) and TRBJ1-1; 7 positions match TRBD1. This CDR3 comprises 14 residues. Germline V gene data show CDR1 as LGHDT and CDR2 as YNNKEL (reference sequence). After removal of 4 bases from V and 8 bases from J, the junction contained 10 bases not matched to a gene. The CDR3 DNA is TGTGCCAGCAGCCCCGGACAGGAAAGAGCCGAAGCTTTCTTT. It yields the protein CASSPGQERAEAFF.